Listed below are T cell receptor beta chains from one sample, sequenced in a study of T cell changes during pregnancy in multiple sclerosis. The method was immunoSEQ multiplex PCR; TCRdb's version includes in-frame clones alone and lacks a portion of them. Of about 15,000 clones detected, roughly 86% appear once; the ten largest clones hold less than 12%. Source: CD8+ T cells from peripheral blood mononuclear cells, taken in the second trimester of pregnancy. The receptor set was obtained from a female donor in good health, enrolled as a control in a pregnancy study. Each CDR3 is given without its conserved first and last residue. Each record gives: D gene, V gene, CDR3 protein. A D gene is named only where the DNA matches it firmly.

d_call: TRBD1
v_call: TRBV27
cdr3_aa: ASSSTGLGYGETQY

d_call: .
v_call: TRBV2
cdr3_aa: ASSDNREFSGELF

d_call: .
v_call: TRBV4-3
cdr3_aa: ASSQAKEATGELF

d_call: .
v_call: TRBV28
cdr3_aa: ASSSAGHRVFYEQY

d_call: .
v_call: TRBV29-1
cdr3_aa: SAKLNSYGYT

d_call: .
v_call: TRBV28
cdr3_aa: ASSLARVGNEKLF

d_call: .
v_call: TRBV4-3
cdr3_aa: ASSQDPWGGNSPLH

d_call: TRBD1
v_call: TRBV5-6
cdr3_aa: ASSYRDRGPASFGYT

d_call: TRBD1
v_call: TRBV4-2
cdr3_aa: ASSQDVLQGANYYGYT

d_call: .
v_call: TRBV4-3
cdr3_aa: ASSQGYLRQYNEQF

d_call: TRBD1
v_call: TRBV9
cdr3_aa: ASSAEGGGSTDTQY

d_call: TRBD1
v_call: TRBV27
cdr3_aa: ASSLKGAGLYNSPLH

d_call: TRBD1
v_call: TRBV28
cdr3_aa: ASSFPGQGDEQY

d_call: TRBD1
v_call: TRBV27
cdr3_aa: ASRKNRGSFFGYT

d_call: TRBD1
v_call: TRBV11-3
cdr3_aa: ASRHRGDLNTEAF

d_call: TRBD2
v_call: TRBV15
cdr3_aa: ATSRGLAGRTDTQY

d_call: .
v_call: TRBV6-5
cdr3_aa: ASSYGQGAF